These 9 T cell receptor beta chains came from one sample sequenced in a study of T cell responses to AZD1222 COVID-19 vaccine. TCRdb's table, derived via immunoSEQ multiplex PCR, lists solely in-frame clones and lacks some. The sample carries fewer than 150,000 clones, over 75% recorded once. This specimen consisted of peripheral blood, obtained on day 0 of AZD1222 vaccination. The receptors originated from an adult in good health.

This sequence joins TRBV28 and TRBJ1-3; possible D gene TRBD1, 6 bases. This CDR3 region has 14 residues. Trimming shortened V by 6 bases and J by 4 bases, and 13 bases separated the two germline ends. CDR1 is MDHEN, CDR2 SYDVKM, per germline. The DNA of the CDR3 is TGTGCCAGCAGCGACAGGTTTGGAGGAAACACCATATATTTT. Amino acids: CASSDRFGGNTIYF.

The J gene is TRBJ1-5, the V gene TRBV19; perhaps TRBD1 as D (5 bases). This CDR3 is built from 15 residues. V gave up 4 bases and J gave up 0 bases, with 10 bases separating them. From germline, CDR1 is LNHDA and CDR2 SQIVND (reference sequence). This CDR3 reads CASSTRQNSNQPQHF. In DNA form, the CDR3 reads TGTGCCAGTAGTACGCGACAGAATAGCAATCAGCCCCAGCATTTT.

The chain uses TRBV15 and TRBJ1-1; 7 nucleotides agree with TRBD1. The germline V gene encodes CDR1 LNHNV and CDR2 YYDKDF (reference sequence). The CDR3 has 13 amino acids. V shed 0 bases and J 6 bases; nucleotides not matched to a gene: 1. CDR3 DNA sequence: TGTGCCACCAGCAGAGATACAGGGGCTGAAGCTTTCTTT. Encoded protein: CATSRDTGAEAFF.

This rearrangement joins TRBV7-2 to TRBJ2-7; D is uncertain. The CDR3 loop spans 16 amino acids. Germline CDR1 reads SGHTA; CDR2 reads FQGNSA. Trimming pared 3 bases from V and 6 bases from J, leaving 21 bases between. CDR3 in DNA: TGTGCCAGCAGCTTTTGGGCGTCGTCCGCTGCCGCCGAGCAGTACTTC. Encoded protein: CASSFWASSAAAEQYF. Drawing the rest from reference TRBV7-2 and TRBJ2-7, the complete variable domain is GAGVSQSPSNKVTEKGKDVELRCDPISGHTALYWYRQSLGQGLEFLIYFQGNSAPDKSGLPSDRFSAERTGGSVSTLTIQRTQQEDSAVYLCASSFWASSAAAEQYFGPGTRLTVT.

The chain recombines TRBV2 with TRBJ1-2; the match to TRBD1 covers 7 bases. The V and J ends lost 6 bases and 6 bases, in that order; junction bases with no gene match: 7. The CDR3 totals 13 residues. Germline V gene sequence: CDR1 SNHLY, CDR2 FYNNEI. The CDR3 sequence: CASSTGEGHGYTF. In nucleotides, the CDR3 is TGTGCCAGCAGCACAGGGGAAGGCCATGGCTACACCTTC.

This clone was observed once. The chain links TRBV11-2 to TRBJ2-2, with TRBD2 as a possible D gene (6 bases). CDR3 length: 14 residues. In germline, CDR1 is SGHAT, CDR2 FQNNGV. Trimming removed 7 bases at V and 6 bases at J, with 15 bases between. CDR3 nucleotides: TGTGCCAGCAACCCGGGAGACTATCCCGGGGAGCTGTTTTTT. Residues: CASNPGDYPGELFF.

V is TRBV19 and J is TRBJ2-1; the D gene is possibly TRBD1 (5 bases). The V end was cut by 2 bases, the J end by 1 base, with 12 bases between. The CDR3 runs to 16 residues. Germline-derived CDR1 and CDR2 are LNHDA and SQIVND (reference sequence). The CDR3 spells CASSINHAGSYNEQFF. CDR3 in DNA: TGTGCCAGTAGTATAAACCATGCAGGGTCCTACAATGAGCAGTTCTTC.

The chain uses TRBV11-2 and TRBJ2-1; 10 bases agree with TRBD2. From germline, CDR1 is SGHAT and CDR2 FQNNGV. The CDR3 totals 17 residues. With V trimmed by 1 base and J by 3 bases, 6 bases remained unmatched. The CDR3 is CASSLVAVAGGYNEQFF. The DNA for the CDR3 is TGTGCCAGCAGCTTAGTCGCGGTAGCGGGGGGCTACAATGAGCAGTTCTTC. Combining the CDR3 with reference TRBV11-2 and TRBJ2-1 gives the whole variable domain EAGVAQSPRYKIIEKRQSVAFWCNPISGHATLYWYQQILGQGPKLLIQFQNNGVVDDSQLPKDRFSAERLKGVDSTLKIQPAKLEDSAVYLCASSLVAVAGGYNEQFFGPGTRLTVL.

The gene calls are TRBV4-3 and TRBJ2-2; 9 positions match TRBD1. The V gene end was trimmed by 1 base and the J gene end by 4 bases; junction bases not matched to a gene: 1. CDR1 is LGHNA and CDR2 is YSLEER in the germline V gene. The CDR3 has 15 amino acids. This CDR3 is CASSQGQGVTGELFF. In nucleotides, the CDR3 is TGCGCCAGCAGCCAAGGACAGGGGGTCACCGGGGAGCTGTTTTTT.